The rows below give T cell receptor beta chains drawn from one sample of a study of beta chain features in type 1 diabetes. Produced via immunoSEQ multiplex PCR; TCRdb's table is partial and in-frame only. The data show about 360,000 clones, about 12% seen once. Sample: naive CD4+ T cells from blood. These receptors came from a man aged 18-30 years in good health. Both conserved end residues are part of each CDR3. The order of the fields is CDR3 length, V gene, clone size, D gene, J gene, CDR3 DNA, CDR3 protein. D genes are given only for firm matches. Where a row states a size, it is once, few, many or the class of an expanded clone; other rows omit it.

14,TRBV19,NA,TRBD1,TRBJ1-1,TGTGCCAGTAGCCAGGGACAGGGAGGCACTGAAGCTTTCTTT,CASSQGQGGTEAFF
12,TRBV9,NA,NA,TRBJ1-2,TGTGCCAGCAGCGCCCAGCGCTATGGCTACACCTTC,CASSAQRYGYTF
10,TRBV6-1,few,NA,TRBJ2-7,TGTGCCAGCTCGGTTTACGAGCAGTACTTC,CASSVYEQYF
18,TRBV30,few,TRBD1,TRBJ1-1,TGTGCCTGGTACGGGGAGACAGGGATAATTTACGGACGGACTGAAGCTTTCTTT,CAWYGETGIIYGRTEAFF
16,TRBV5-1,NA,NA,TRBJ2-4,TGCGCCAGCAGCTTGGACAGGACACTAGCCAAAAACATTCAGTACTTC,CASSLDRTLAKNIQYF
15,TRBV7-2,few,NA,TRBJ2-3,TGTGCCAGCAGCTTAGTGTCCGGGGAGGCGGATACGCAGTATTTT,CASSLVSGEADTQYF
16,TRBV4-1,few,TRBD1,TRBJ2-4,TGCGCCAGCAGCCAAGTGACAGGGGGTGCCAAAAACATTCAGTACTTC,CASSQVTGGAKNIQYF
14,TRBV2,few,NA,TRBJ2-3,TGTGCCAGCAAGGGCGGACACAGCACAGATACGCAGTATTTT,CASKGGHSTDTQYF
16,TRBV5-1,NA,TRBD2,TRBJ2-3,TGCGCCAGCAGCCAAGGGACTAGCGGAAGCACAGATACGCAGTATTTT,CASSQGTSGSTDTQYF
14,TRBV5-1,NA,NA,TRBJ2-3,TGCGCCAGCAGCCCTCAGGGGTTCACAGATACGCAGTATTTT,CASSPQGFTDTQYF
15,TRBV7-9,few,NA,TRBJ1-1,TGTGCCCTTGTCCCTCCGGGACATACGAACACTGAAGCTTTCTTT,CALVPPGHTNTEAFF
12,TRBV6-5,NA,NA,TRBJ2-2,TGTGCCAGCAGATCTAACACCGGGGAGCTGTTTTTT,CASRSNTGELFF
12,TRBV7-2,NA,NA,TRBJ2-2,TGTGCCAGCAGCTCAAACACCGGGGAGCTGTTTTTT,CASSSNTGELFF
14,TRBV7-2,NA,NA,TRBJ2-7,TGTGCCAGCAGCTCGGCGGAACCCTACTACGAGCAGTACTTC,CASSSAEPYYEQYF
16,TRBV4-3,NA,TRBD2,TRBJ2-7,TGCGCCAGCAGCCAAGGGACTAGCGGGGGGACCTACGAGCAGTACTTC,CASSQGTSGGTYEQYF
15,TRBV6-5,NA,TRBD1,TRBJ1-2,TGTGCCAGCAGTCCCTGGACAGGGCTAAACTATGGCTACACCTTC,CASSPWTGLNYGYTF
13,TRBV18,NA,TRBD1,TRBJ1-1,TGTGCCAGCTCACCAGGACAGGACGATGAAGCTTTCTTT,CASSPGQDDEAFF
14,TRBV7-9,few,TRBD1,TRBJ2-1,TGTGCCAGCAGCCGCAGACAGGGTTCCAATGAGCAGTTCTTC,CASSRRQGSNEQFF
13,TRBV29-1,NA,NA,TRBJ2-5,TGCAGCGTCACCCCGACAGGCTCAGAGACCCAGTACTTC,CSVTPTGSETQYF
14,TRBV29-1,NA,NA,TRBJ2-7,TGCAGCGTTGGATCACTAGCCGGGGACTACGAGCAGTACTTC,CSVGSLAGDYEQYF
16,TRBV18,few,NA,TRBJ2-1,TGTGCCAGCTCACCGCGGGGTGGGGTGAGGTATAATGAGCAGTTCTTC,CASSPRGGVRYNEQFF
20,TRBV4-1,NA,TRBD2,TRBJ2-1,TGCGCCAGCAGCCAAAGGGGAAGCGGGGCTAGCGGGACGTCCTACAATGAGCAGTTCTTC,CASSQRGSGASGTSYNEQFF
13,TRBV29-1,few,TRBD1,TRBJ2-3,TGCAGCGTTGGACAGGGGCTCACAGATACGCAGTATTTT,CSVGQGLTDTQYF
14,TRBV4-2,few,NA,TRBJ1-4,TGTGCCAGCAGCCAAGACAGGGTATTTGAAAAACTGTTTTTT,CASSQDRVFEKLFF
13,TRBV29-1,many,TRBD2,TRBJ2-1,TGCAGCGTCCGCCCGGGACTAGCAAATGAGCAGTTCTTC,CSVRPGLANEQFF
17,TRBV7-3,few,NA,TRBJ2-6,TGTGCCAGCAGCTTAAGCGGGGCCGACTCTGGGGCCAACGTCCTGACTTTC,CASSLSGADSGANVLTF
17,TRBV25-1,few,TRBD1,TRBJ1-6,TGTGCCAGCAGTGAATGGGGAGGACAGGGACCTGATTCACCCCTCCACTTT,CASSEWGGQGPDSPLHF
14,TRBV7-2,few,NA,TRBJ1-1,TGTGCCAGCAGCTCACACCAGTTGAACACTGAAGCTTTCTTT,CASSSHQLNTEAFF
13,TRBV28,NA,NA,TRBJ1-5,TGTGCCAGCAGGGAGACAGTTAATCAGCCCCAGCATTTT,CASRETVNQPQHF
12,TRBV7-3,few,TRBD1,TRBJ2-7,TGTGCCAGCGGGACAGGGAGTGACGAGCAGTACTTC,CASGTGSDEQYF
12,TRBV18,few,NA,TRBJ1-1,TGTGCCAGCTCACCAAACAGGGCTGAAGCTTTCTTT,CASSPNRAEAFF
13,TRBV11-2,few,NA,TRBJ2-5,TGTGCCAGCAGCCCCCAGGGTAGGGAGACCCAGTACTTC,CASSPQGRETQYF
15,TRBV28,NA,NA,TRBJ2-5,TGTGCCAGCAGCCCCAGATTAGGGGGCCAAGAGACCCAGTACTTC,CASSPRLGGQETQYF
12,TRBV30,NA,NA,TRBJ2-5,TGTGCCTGGAGTGTGGCGGTAGAGACCCAGTACTTC,CAWSVAVETQYF
15,TRBV7-2,few,NA,TRBJ1-5,TGTGCCAGCAGCTTAGAGGTTAGCGGCAATCAGCCCCAGCATTTT,CASSLEVSGNQPQHF
16,TRBV5-1,NA,TRBD1,TRBJ2-3,TGCGCCAGCAGCCCGCCGGGACAGGGTCCGTCAGATACGCAGTATTTT,CASSPPGQGPSDTQYF
13,TRBV6-6,NA,NA,TRBJ2-2,TGTGCCAGCAGCCCGGACAATCCGGGGGAGCTGTTTTTT,CASSPDNPGELFF
17,TRBV9,NA,TRBD1,TRBJ1-2,TGTGCCAGCAGCGCGAGAGGGACAGGGGGCGCTGGGTATGGCTACACCTTC,CASSARGTGGAGYGYTF
13,TRBV19,NA,NA,TRBJ1-2,TGTGCCAGTAGTCCGGAGCCGGGGGATGGCTACACCTTC,CASSPEPGDGYTF
12,TRBV7-3,many,TRBD1,TRBJ2-2,TGTGCCAGCAGTCGACAGGGCGGGGAGCTGTTTTTT,CASSRQGGELFF
11,TRBV25-1,few,NA,TRBJ2-7,TGTGCCAGCAGTCCTCAGGGTGAGCAGTACTTC,CASSPQGEQYF
13,TRBV7-2,few,NA,TRBJ1-2,TGTGCCAGCAGCTTAGAAATTGGGAGGGGATACACCTTC,CASSLEIGRGYTF
13,TRBV30,NA,TRBD1,TRBJ1-1,TGTGCCTGGAGTTGGGACAGGGACACTGAAGCTTTCTTT,CAWSWDRDTEAFF
14,TRBV7-9,few,TRBD1,TRBJ1-5,TGTGCCAGCAGCTCTTACAGGGGAGAGCAGCCCCAGCATTTT,CASSSYRGEQPQHF
14,TRBV7-2,NA,NA,TRBJ2-2,TGTGCCAGCAGCACCTCGGGACATCTCCTTGAGCTGTTTTTT,CASSTSGHLLELFF
17,TRBV4-2,NA,NA,TRBJ1-3,TGTGCCAGCAGCCAAGATTTTTACGAGGCCTCTGGAAACACCATATATTTT,CASSQDFYEASGNTIYF
15,TRBV30,NA,TRBD1,TRBJ1-1,TGTGCCTGGAGTGTATTCGGACAGGGTAACACTGAAGCTTTCTTT,CAWSVFGQGNTEAFF
14,TRBV6-5,few,TRBD2,TRBJ2-3,TGTGCCAGCGGACGACTAGCGGACACAGATACGCAGTATTTT,CASGRLADTDTQYF
15,TRBV5-6,few,NA,TRBJ2-5,TGTGCCAGCAGCTTGGGACAGCTAAGATGGGAGACCCAGTACTTC,CASSLGQLRWETQYF
12,TRBV28,NA,NA,TRBJ2-7,TGTGCCAGCAGTTTATTAATCCACGGGCAGTACTTC,CASSLLIHGQYF
15,TRBV29-1,few,TRBD1,TRBJ2-7,TGCAGCGTTGAAGGGTTGGACAGGTCGTCCTACGAGCAGTACTTC,CSVEGLDRSSYEQYF
15,TRBV28,few,NA,TRBJ2-7,TGTGCCAGCAGTGACGAAGGGACTGGCTTCTACGAGCAGTACTTC,CASSDEGTGFYEQYF
13,TRBV15,NA,NA,TRBJ2-7,TGTGCCACCAGCATAAACAGGGACTACGAGCAGTACTTC,CATSINRDYEQYF
15,TRBV6-6,few,TRBD2,TRBJ2-5,TGTGCCAGCAGTTTGGGACTAGCGGATGAAGAGACCCAGTACTTC,CASSLGLADEETQYF